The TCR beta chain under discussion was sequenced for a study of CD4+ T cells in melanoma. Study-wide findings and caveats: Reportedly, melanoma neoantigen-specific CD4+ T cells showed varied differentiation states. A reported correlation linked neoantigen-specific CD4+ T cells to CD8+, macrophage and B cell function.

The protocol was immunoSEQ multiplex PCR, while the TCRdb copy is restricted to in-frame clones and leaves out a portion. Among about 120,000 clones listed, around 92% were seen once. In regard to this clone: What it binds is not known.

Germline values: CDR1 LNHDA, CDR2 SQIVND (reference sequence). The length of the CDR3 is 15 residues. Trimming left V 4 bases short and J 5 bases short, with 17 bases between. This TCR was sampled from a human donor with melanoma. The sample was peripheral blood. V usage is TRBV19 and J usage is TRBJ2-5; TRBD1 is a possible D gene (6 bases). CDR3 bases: TGTGCCAGTAGTAAATCAGGGGTCGCGAAGGAGACCCAGTACTTC. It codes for CASSKSGVAKETQYF.